Listed below are T cell receptor beta chains from one sample, sequenced in a study of regulatory T cells in long-lasting Graves disease. TCRdb reprocessed the multiplex PCR reads with MiXCR, giving one entry per CDR3 protein. The repertoire consists of about 290,000 distinct CDR3 sequences, with 20% to 25% occurring once and the leading ten covering more than 55%. Sequencing used peripheral blood mononuclear cells (PBMCs), obtained when the disease was refractory, from a patient treated with antithyroid drugs. The receptors originated from a female donor with Graves disease. Each CDR3 is given with its conserved first and last residue. A D gene is named only where the DNA matches it firmly. Expanded clones get a size class; other rows say once, few or many, or leave the size out.

few | NA | TRBJ2-7 | TRBV19 | CASSIYQGSYEQYF | TGTGCCAGTAGTATTTACCAGGGCTCCTACGAGCAGTACTTC
many | NA | TRBJ2-2 | TRBV6-1 | CASSYTLNTGELFF | TGTGCCAGCAGCTATACGTTGAACACCGGGGAGCTGTTTTTT
many | NA | TRBJ1-5 | TRBV20-1 | CSASRGFNQPQHF | TGCAGTGCTAGCCGGGGATTCAATCAGCCCCAGCATTTT
few | NA | TRBJ2-3 | TRBV15 | CATSNLQGILSTDTQYF | TGTGCCACCAGCAACCTACAGGGCATCCTTAGCACAGATACGCAGTATTTT
NA | TRBD1 | TRBJ1-6 | TRBV20-1 | CSASGGWNSPLHF | TGCAGTGCTTCAGGGGGCTGGAATTCACCCCTCCACTTT
many | TRBD2 | TRBJ2-5 | TRBV27 | CASSLYSGLAGAFETQYF | TGTGCCAGCAGTTTATACTCCGGACTAGCGGGAGCATTCGAGACCCAGTACTTC
few | NA | TRBJ2-7 | TRBV20-1 | CSARDRGKGQSLGYEQYF | TGCAGTGCTAGAGATCGGGGAAAGGGGCAGTCTTTAGGCTACGAGCAGTACTTC
NA | TRBD2 | TRBJ2-7 | TRBV9 | CASSKEVGLAGVDEQYF | TGTGCCAGCAGTAAGGAAGTGGGACTAGCGGGAGTGGATGAGCAGTACTTC
many | NA | TRBJ1-1 | TRBV2 | CASPRSRENTEAFF | TGTGCCAGCCCCCGGAGCAGGGAGAACACTGAAGCTTTCTTT
many | NA | TRBJ1-2 | TRBV11-2 | CASSFRDGHGYTF | TGTGCCAGCAGCTTTCGGGACGGTCATGGCTACACCTTC
NA | NA | TRBJ1-3 | TRBV27 | CASSLFEGNTIYF | TGTGCCAGCAGTTTATTCGAGGGAAACACCATATATTTT
few | TRBD2 | TRBJ2-3 | TRBV28 | CASSDPSGRGFDTQYF | TGTGCCAGCAGTGACCCTAGCGGGAGAGGGTTCGATACGCAGTATTTT
many | NA | TRBJ1-2 | TRBV7-9 | CASSRWVGGLNYGYTF | TGTGCCAGCAGCCGTTGGGTCGGCGGCTTAAACTATGGCTACACCTTC
few | NA | TRBJ1-4 | TRBV5-1 | CASSSSATNEKLFF | TGCGCCAGCAGCTCCTCTGCAACTAATGAAAAACTGTTTTTT
many | TRBD1 | TRBJ1-4 | TRBV12-3/TRBV12-4 | CASRVQGRGSEKLFF | TGTGCCAGCAGGGTACAGGGGCGCGGGAGTGAAAAACTGTTTTTT
many | NA | TRBJ1-2 | TRBV3-1 | CASSQVPDNYGYTF | TGTGCCAGCAGCCAAGTACCCGATAACTATGGCTACACCTTC
many | NA | TRBJ2-7 | TRBV2 | CASTNGPWGEQYF | TGTGCCAGCACGAATGGACCCTGGGGGGAGCAGTACTTC
many | NA | TRBJ2-5 | TRBV11-2 | CASSLTHQGGETQYF | TGTGCCAGCAGCTTAACGCACCAGGGGGGAGAGACCCAGTACTTC
many | NA | TRBJ2-2 | TRBV6-5 | CASSWDLANTGELFF | TGTGCCAGCAGTTGGGACCTCGCGAACACCGGGGAGCTGTTTTTT
NA | NA | TRBJ2-2 | TRBV6-5 | CASSYSNPRGSNTGELFF | TGTGCCAGCAGTTACTCGAACCCGCGGGGTTCGAACACCGGGGAGCTGTTTTTT
NA | NA | TRBJ1-1 | TRBV3-1 | CASSRRVDTEAFF | TGTGCCAGCAGCCGCCGGGTAGATACTGAAGCTTTCTTT
few | NA | TRBJ2-7 | TRBV6-1 | CASSRRPEYEQYF | TGTGCCAGCAGCCGCCGACCTGAATACGAGCAGTACTTC
few | NA | TRBJ2-7 | TRBV28 | CASIGTLSYEQYF | TGTGCCAGCATAGGGACCCTCTCCTACGAGCAGTACTTC
NA | NA | TRBJ2-7 | TRBV5-1 | CASSVIRDNAYEQYF | TGCGCCAGCAGCGTTATCCGGGACAATGCCTACGAGCAGTACTTC
few | NA | TRBJ2-2 | TRBV5-5 | CASSQEPRTSAYTGELFF | TGCGCCAGCAGCCAAGAGCCCCGTACTTCGGCCTACACCGGGGAGCTGTTTTTT
many | NA | TRBJ2-1 | TRBV12-3/TRBV12-4 | CASSSIHSYNEQFF | TGTGCCAGCAGTTCCATTCACAGTTACAATGAGCAGTTCTTC
many | NA | TRBJ1-2 | TRBV9 | CASTGTPNYGYTF | TGTGCCAGCACCGGGACGCCAAACTATGGCTACACCTTC
NA | NA | TRBJ1-3 | TRBV18 | CASSPLDGSGNTIYF | TGTGCCAGCTCACCACTCGACGGTTCCGGAAACACCATATATTTT
few | TRBD2 | TRBJ2-5 | TRBV6-1 | CASTSRGAGQQETQYF | TGTGCCAGCACTTCAAGGGGAGCGGGGCAACAAGAGACCCAGTACTTC
many | TRBD1 | TRBJ2-7 | TRBV6-1 | CASRATGGYEQYF | TGTGCCAGCAGAGCAACAGGGGGGTACGAGCAGTACTTC
NA | NA | TRBJ1-1 | TRBV20-1 | CSASENTEAFF | TGCAGTGCTAGTGAGAACACTGAAGCTTTCTTT
NA | NA | TRBJ1-2 | TRBV5-5 | CASSFTGSWTGYTF | TGTGCCAGCAGCTTTACCGGATCCTGGACTGGCTACACCTTC
few | TRBD2 | TRBJ2-5 | TRBV5-1 | CASSVTSGQETQYF | TGCGCCAGCAGCGTGACTAGCGGCCAAGAGACCCAGTACTTC
many | TRBD1 | TRBJ2-7 | TRBV6-1 | CASRGDRGREQYF | TGTGCCAGCAGGGGAGACAGGGGGCGCGAGCAGTACTTC
few | NA | TRBJ1-6 | TRBV28 | CASTRGYNSPLHF | TGTGCCAGCACCCGAGGATATAATTCACCCCTCCACTTT
NA | TRBD1 | TRBJ1-1 | TRBV3-1 | CASNTGANTEAFF | TGTGCCAGCAACACAGGGGCTAACACTGAAGCTTTCTTT
NA | NA | TRBJ2-7 | TRBV6-2/TRBV6-3 | CASSYPRDALSYEQYF | TGTGCCAGCAGTTATCCTCGGGACGCGCTCTCCTACGAGCAGTACTTC
many | TRBD1 | TRBJ1-5 | TRBV6-1 | CASRDRSDQPQHF | TGTGCCAGCAGGGACAGGTCAGATCAGCCCCAGCATTTT
NA | NA | TRBJ2-2 | TRBV4-1 | CASSQFSDAGTGELFF | TGCGCCAGCAGCCAATTCTCGGACGCTGGGACCGGGGAGCTGTTTTTT
few | TRBD1 | TRBJ2-3 | TRBV28 | CASTRQGGGTDTQYF | TGTGCCAGCACCCGACAGGGCGGAGGCACAGATACGCAGTATTTT
many | NA | TRBJ1-1 | TRBV7-9 | CASSQGGWVMNTEAFF | TGTGCCAGCAGCCAAGGGGGGTGGGTCATGAACACTGAAGCTTTCTTT
NA | NA | TRBJ2-4 | TRBV20-1 | CSARVAVAKNIQYF | TGCAGTGCTAGGGTAGCGGTAGCCAAAAACATTCAGTACTTC
few | NA | TRBJ1-2 | TRBV12-3/TRBV12-4 | CASSFLRGPSYGYTF | TGTGCCAGCAGTTTTCTGCGTGGGCCCTCCTATGGCTACACCTTC
many | TRBD2 | TRBJ2-7 | TRBV6-2/TRBV6-3 | CASSWTSGSYEQYF | TGTGCCAGCAGTTGGACTAGCGGGAGTTACGAGCAGTACTTC
NA | NA | TRBJ1-6 | TRBV3-1 | CASSQVGPPLHF | TGTGCCAGCAGCCAAGTTGGGCCACCCCTCCACTTT
many | NA | TRBJ2-7 | TRBV28 | CASMSISEQYF | TGTGCCAGCATGTCAATCTCCGAGCAGTACTTC
NA | TRBD2 | TRBJ2-7 | TRBV7-2 | CASSLVRAGGFEQYF | TGTGCCAGCAGCTTAGTTCGAGCGGGAGGGTTCGAGCAGTACTTC
many | NA | TRBJ1-2 | TRBV7-9 | CASRSRGDIYGYTF | TGTGCCAGCAGGTCCCGTGGGGATATTTATGGCTACACCTTC
few | NA | TRBJ1-3 | TRBV11-2 | CASSLDFGTGNTIYF | TGTGCCAGCAGCTTAGACTTCGGAACTGGAAACACCATATATTTT
NA | TRBD2 | TRBJ2-7 | TRBV10-2 | CASSGSASGTYEQYF | TGCGCCAGCAGTGGGTCGGCTAGCGGGACTTATGAGCAGTACTTC
NA | NA | TRBJ1-3 | TRBV4-3 | CASSQLVGTGNTIYF | TGCGCCAGCAGCCAATTAGTAGGGACTGGAAACACCATATATTTT
NA | NA | TRBJ2-7 | TRBV3-1 | CASSQLTVHEQYF | TGTGCCAGCAGCCAATTGACAGTTCACGAGCAGTACTTC
NA | TRBD2 | TRBJ2-7 | TRBV29-1 | CSVGDSGLAGISYEQYF | TGCAGCGTCGGGGATTCGGGACTAGCGGGGATCTCCTACGAGCAGTACTTC